The rows below give T cell receptor beta chains drawn from one sample of a study of blood T cell repertoires in COVID-19. The data were produced by immunoSEQ multiplex PCR, yet TCRdb's version contains in-frame clones alone and is incomplete. This table holds roughly 230,000 clones, around 80% found once. Sequenced: peripheral blood. Source of these receptors: a man aged 40-49 years with active or convalescent COVID-19. The CDR3 runs from the conserved cysteine through the conserved F or W. Some rows mark clone size as missing; the rest say once, few, many or name a class of expanded clone.

-,TRBV12-5,CASGFSTVEVYGYTF
-,TRBV7-9,CASSLARGSGANVLTF
-,TRBV6-5,CASSYSMGSGYTF
-,TRBV15,CATRGAGPYSNQPQHF
few,TRBV5-4,CASSSGGTSGPYNEQFF
-,TRBV2,CASSEGFGAGVAGELFF
-,TRBV10-3,CAISGGGVGTDTQYF
-,TRBV27,CASSPLAVEGTDTQYF
once,TRBV6-1,CASSEGGPVRGNEQFF
once,TRBV28,CASSLSAGNSPLHF
-,TRBV7-8,CASSLGGAGTGELFF
-,TRBV5-1,CASSLAGRGDETQYF
-,TRBV19,CATRQGASYEQYF
-,TRBV3-1/TRBV3-2,CASSQGAAGAGQGARYF
-,TRBV7-9,CASSGGTGGYEQYF
-,TRBV12-3/TRBV12-4,CASSLDLLNEQFF
-,TRBV3-1/TRBV3-2,CASSQLVASGNTIYF
-,TRBV7-2,CASSPDSGLGYTF
-,TRBV29-1,CSVVDGNQPQHF
-,TRBV19,CASTSRASPLHF
-,TRBV5-1,CASSDGQGVADTQYF
once,TRBV19,CASSIKGRGGNTIYF
-,TRBV5-1,CASSSGDTEAFF
once,TRBV28,CASTLPPSSGGPTSTDTQYF
-,TRBV6-6,CASSRGTSQGHEQFF
-,TRBV2,CASKPPGLVVGELFF
-,TRBV5-1,CASSLAGGNTEAFF
-,TRBV4-3,CASSQGSFRDRTYEQYF
-,TRBV11-3,CASSLGDRGTATNEKLFF
few,TRBV7-3,CASITYSDGAPNYGYTF
-,TRBV11-2,CASSPVVRGTEAFF
-,TRBV5-1,CASSSRGNNSPLHF
-,TRBV4-1,CASSQDPLRGYTF
once,TRBV19,CASSRSYTVAKNIQYF
-,TRBV30,CAWSVQGGGYTF
-,TRBV18,CASSPDQGAPSEQYF
-,TRBV5-5,CASSLAGERSYGYTF
-,TRBV30,CAWSVVSSGRSGDTQYF
-,TRBV30,CAWDLYNEQFF
-,TRBV5-6,CASSWWSSYNSPLHF
-,TRBV19,CASSIGQGAGGELFF
-,TRBV6-1,CASSDRTGVTYEQYF
-,TRBV7-2,CASSTRDRGRKDTQYF
-,TRBV15,CATSRDRVTDTQYF
-,TRBV5-1,CASSPGTDTQYF
-,TRBV30,CAWSTGVGGYTF
-,TRBV28,CAGWTSGEGSTDTQYF
-,TRBV11-2,CASSPIGQGANTIYF